This T cell receptor beta chain derives from a study of blood T cell repertoires in COVID-19. The V segment lost 5 bases and the J segment 6 bases; nucleotides outside the gene matches: 13. The length of the CDR3 is 16 residues. Germline assignment: CDR1 MDHEN and CDR2 SYDVKM. Data came from immunoSEQ multiplex PCR; TCRdb stores just in-frame clones and leaves some out. Of roughly 400,000 clones listed, just under 90% are singletons. Source material: PBMCs or T cells enriched from blood (not recorded which). The receptor was isolated from a woman between 45 and 60 years old who had recovered from COVID-19. The V call is TRBV28, the J call TRBJ1-2; 9 nucleotides align to TRBD1. The CDR3 protein is CASSTTGGVRRDGYTF. CDR3 nucleotide sequence: TGTGCCAGCAGTACGACAGGGGGAGTCCGAAGGGATGGCTACACCTTC.